This TCR beta chain was sequenced for a study of T cell responses to AZD1222 COVID-19 vaccine. Whole-study results and caveats: Females made up more of the donors, who were largely white British, and clonal diversity may have come out too low. The number of AZD1222 recipients seropositive at baseline was only 5 to 7. Unmutated variant regions are reportedly the target of nearly half of TCRs that are spike-specific.

Worth noting for this clone: Its matching antigen is unknown.

Method: immunoSEQ multiplex PCR; TCRdb's copy keeps in-frame clones and lacks some. This sample has over 120,000 clones, with roughly nine tenths found just once. This clonotype was obtained from an adult who received the AZD1222 COVID-19 vaccine. Source: peripheral blood, taken 28 days after the second AZD1222 dose.

CDR3 sequence: CASSIDQISSYNEQFF. CDR3 sequence (DNA): TGTGCCAGTAGTATAGATCAGATAAGCTCCTACAATGAGCAGTTCTTC. The genes are TRBV19 and TRBJ2-1; the D is unclear. The CDR3 has 16 amino acids. Trimming cost V 0 bases and J 0 bases, with 9 bases left between them. The V gene's germline CDR1 is LNHDA and CDR2 SQIVND (reference sequence). Using reference TRBV19 and TRBJ2-1 for the parts outside the CDR3, the full variable domain is DGGITQSPKYLFRKEGQNVTLSCEQNLNHDAMYWYRQDPGQGLRLIYYSQIVNDFQKGDIAEGYSVSREKKESFPLTVTSAQKNPTAFYLCASSIDQISSYNEQFFGPGTRLTVL.